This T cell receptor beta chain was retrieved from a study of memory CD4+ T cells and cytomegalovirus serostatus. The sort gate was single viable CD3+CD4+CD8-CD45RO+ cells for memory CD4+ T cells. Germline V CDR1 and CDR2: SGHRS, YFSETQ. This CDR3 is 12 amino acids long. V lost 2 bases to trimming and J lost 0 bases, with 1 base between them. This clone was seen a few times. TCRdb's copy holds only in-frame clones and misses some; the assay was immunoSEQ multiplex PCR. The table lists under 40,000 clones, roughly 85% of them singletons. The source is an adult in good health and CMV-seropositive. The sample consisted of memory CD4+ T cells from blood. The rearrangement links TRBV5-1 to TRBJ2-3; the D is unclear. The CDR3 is CASSFSTDTQYF. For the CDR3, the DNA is TGCGCCAGCAGCTTTAGCACAGATACGCAGTATTTT.